This note documents a single T cell receptor beta chain sequence. The target of this receptor is not known. Per-nucleotide qualities are absent, and no much larger clonotype sits a single base away. The CDR3 holds 15 amino acids from the cysteine to the phenylalanine. Only the CDR3 DNA stays, 45 bases, in frame from base 1. Looking up the germline V gene (reference sequence) yields CDR1 LGHDT and CDR2 YNNKEL. V trim: 6 bases; J trim: 5 bases; unmatched bases: 7. The sample is drawn from a study of blood T cell repertoires in COVID-19 (dated by TCRdb to between 2020 and 2021). Broadly, across the study: Collaborator samples came from the United States, Italy and Spain and covered acute and convalescent phases of COVID-19. The material from the prospective study consisted of cDNA or gDNA derived from T cells, B-cell-depleted T cells, or PBMCs. Where HLA class I and class II types were available, the types were taken from metadata supplied by the sample provider, not from assay-based typing. The dataset comprised deeply sampled blood TCRbeta repertoires from subjects exposed to, actively infected with, or recovered from COVID-19. The samples were drawn from two sources: the first 160 participants of the ongoing ImmuneRACE study, and some 1,300 subjects contributed by 6 global collaborators. The repertoires were released in a freely available public database intended as a resource for research on the immune response to SARS-CoV-2. Nearly every sample came with metadata listing a de-identified subject ID, COVID-19 status, age in years and sex.

Whole blood was collected in K2EDTA tubes by collaborating institutions according to the institutions' own protocols. For TCRbeta analysis, collaborator samples were shipped as frozen whole blood, as isolated PBMCs, or as DNA extracted from either sample type. TCRbeta CDR3 regions were amplified from genomic DNA using the immunoSEQ Assay, a bias-controlled multiplex PCR. Per the source publication's procedure: Within the assay, amplification of reference gene primers was used to estimate how many nucleated cells each sample contained. Sequence reads were collapsed and filtered to measure the absolute abundance of every unique TCRbeta CDR3 rearrangement. Productive Simpson clonality was computed per sample as the square root of Simpson's diversity index over productive rearrangements. The table was pulled from immuneACCESS by TCRdb, which kept in-frame rearrangements only. Such tables lose some clones; where checked, under half of the loss comes from unresolved V genes, and the rest has no known cause. V, J and clone size derive from that table, while D and trimming were established from the DNA sequence. This sample holds 100,000 or so clones; approximately 90% were observed only once. Roughly 0.99% of the sample is held by the ten biggest clonotypes.

Broad study findings and their caveats: The amount of clinical and demographic metadata varied by source and participant and was provided uncurated.

This TCR came from a man in his sixties with acute or convalescent COVID-19. The V gene is TRBV3-1 (or the pseudogene TRBV3-2) and the J gene is TRBJ1-6; 7 bases in between match TRBD1. Sequences were obtained from peripheral blood. The DNA sequence is given as TGTGCCAGCAGAAGGTCCGGGACAGATAATTCACCCCTCCACTTT. Translated, this is CASRRSGTDNSPLHF.